The 25 T cell receptor beta chains below come from one sample, sequenced in a study of blood T cells in healthy people across ages. Combining a sample-barcoded 5' primer with a J-beta primer mix, a second PCR ran for roughly 7 to 12 cycles. Via MiXCR, TCRdb re-called the 5' RACE reads, giving one row per CDR3 protein. The sample consists of 1,300,000 or so distinct CDR3 sequences, around 59% of them appearing once. The specimen sequenced was blood. The receptors derive from a man between 18 and 35 years old in good health.

The gene calls are TRBV29-1 and TRBJ2-2, with D perhaps TRBD1 (6 bases). Between the trimmed V and J ends, which lost 1 base and 7 bases, there was a span of 10 bases. CDR1 and CDR2 (germline): SQVTM, ANQGSEA. The CDR3 covers 13 residues. The CDR3 DNA sequence: TGCAGCGTTGAAGGTCAGGGGAGCGGGGAGCTGTTTTTT. Translation gives CSVEGQGSGELFF.

The chain has TRBV7-2 and TRBJ2-5; 7 bases match TRBD2. The better agreement between TRBJ2-7 and the DNA end casts doubt on the J call. The CDR3 spans 14 residues. Germline loops: CDR1 SGHTA, CDR2 FQGNSA. The chain's CDR3 is CASSSSAGVVEQYF. The CDR3 coding sequence is TGTGCCAGCAGTTCCTCGGCGGGAGTGGTCGAGCAGTACTTC.

V usage is TRBV3-1 and J usage is TRBJ2-3; no definite D call. Deletions cut 1 base from V and 4 bases from J, with 12 bases between. Germline CDR1 reads LGHDT; CDR2 reads YNNKEL (reference sequence). The CDR3 contains 15 residues. CDR3 bases: TGTGCCAGCAGCCAAGGTCGGGCAGGATCAGATACGCAGTATTTT. This codes for CASSQGRAGSDTQYF.

This clonotype appeared a single time. The chain links TRBV5-1 to TRBJ2-1; possibly TRBD2 for D (6 bases). V was clipped by 0 bases and J by 11 bases, with 12 bases between them. The CDR3 sequence is 13 residues long. Germline V gene sequence: CDR1 SGHRS, CDR2 YFSETQ. Here the CDR3 DNA reads TGCGCCAGCAGCTTGGAGGAGGGGTTAAAGCAGTTCTTC. Translation gives CASSLEEGLKQFF. Based on the CDR3 plus reference TRBV5-1 and TRBJ2-1, the full variable domain is KAGVTQTPRYLIKTRGQQVTLSCSPISGHRSVSWYQQTPGQGLQFLFEYFSETQRNKGNFPGRFSGRQFSNSRSEMNVSTLELGDSALYLCASSLEEGLKQFFGPGTRLTVL.

The chain is built from TRBV6-6 and TRBJ2-3, with D possibly being TRBD1 (6 bases). Germline values: CDR1 MNHNY, CDR2 SVGAGI (reference sequence). V was pared by 3 bases and J by 4 bases, with 17 bases between. The length of the CDR3 is 16 residues. In DNA, the CDR3 is TGTGCCAGCAGTTATCAGACAGGTGGGGTGGCAGATACGCAGTATTTT. It yields the protein CASSYQTGGVADTQYF.

The chain employs TRBV29-1 and TRBJ2-5; tentative D call: TRBD1 (6 bases). From germline, CDR1 is SQVTM and CDR2 ANQGSEA. The V gene lost 3 bases and the J gene lost 5 bases, with 16 bases spanning the gap. The CDR3 extends over 14 amino acids. The CDR3 reads CSVDRDKGTETQYF. The CDR3 bases are TGCAGCGTTGACAGGGACAAGGGAACGGAGACCCAGTACTTC.

This sequence joins TRBV10-3 and TRBJ1-6, with D tentatively TRBD1 (6 bases). V lost 0 bases and J lost 10, with 16 bases in between. This CDR3 comprises 16 residues. Per germline, CDR1 ENHRY and CDR2 SYGVKD. CDR3 region: CAISESPTPGESPLHF. The DNA for the CDR3 is TGTGCCATCAGTGAGTCGCCCACGCCAGGGGAATCACCCCTCCACTTT.

The chain links TRBV14 to TRBJ2-3, with 8 bases aligning to TRBD1. The CDR3 totals 17 residues. The germline gives CDR1 SGHDN, CDR2 FVKESK. The V gene end was trimmed by 2 bases and the J gene end by 5 bases; junction bases not matched to a gene: 12. As DNA, the CDR3 is TGTGCCAGCAGCCAAAGACTCGGGCGGGACAGGAGAGATACGCAGTATTTT. It encodes CASSQRLGRDRRDTQYF. Looking up the rest from reference TRBV14 and TRBJ2-3 gives the full variable domain: EAGVTQFPSHSVIEKGQTVTLRCDPISGHDNLYWYRRVMGKEIKFLLHFVKESKQDESGMPNNRFLAERTGGTYSTLKVQPAELEDSGVYFCASSQRLGRDRRDTQYFGPGTRLTVL.

The rearrangement joins TRBV21-1 to TRBJ1-5; TRBD1, the table's D call, was not compared with the DNA. TRBV21-1 is a known pseudogene. The length of the CDR3 is 15 residues. Here the CDR3 DNA reads TGTGCCAGCAGCAAAACGGGACACCGAAATCAGCCCCAGCATTTT. This codes for CASSKTGHRNQPQHF.

The chain recombines TRBV6-6 with TRBJ1-2; 10 bases align to TRBD1. The CDR3 spans 13 residues. The germline V gene has CDR1 MNHNY and CDR2 SVGAGI (reference sequence). The trim removed 7 bases at V and 5 bases at J, leaving 4 bases unmatched. CDR3 nucleotides: TGTGCCAGCACCCGACAGGGGGCTTATGGCTACACCTTC. As protein: CASTRQGAYGYTF.

The genes are TRBV5-5 and TRBJ1-1; TRBD1 aligns across 7 bases. With V trimmed by 4 bases and J by 4 bases, 13 bases remained unmatched. Per the germline V gene, CDR1 is SGHKS and CDR2 is YYEKEE (reference sequence). The CDR3 totals 16 residues. The DNA of the CDR3 is TGTGCCAGCAGCCATGACAGGGACACCTGGGGCACTGAAGCTTTCTTT. Its translation is CASSHDRDTWGTEAFF.

CDR3 coding DNA: TGTGCCAGCAGTTACCGGTCCAGGGACTACGAGCAGTACTTC. It codes for CASSYRSRDYEQYF. The chain combines TRBV6-5 with TRBJ2-7; a weak D match, TRBD1 (5 bases). Per germline, CDR1 MNHEY and CDR2 SVGAGI. There are 14 residues in the CDR3. Trimming removed 2 bases from V and 3 bases from J, with 11 bases in between.

The chain joins TRBV10-3 to TRBJ2-7; D is uncertain. Deletions cut 3 bases from V and 1 base from J, with 13 bases between. The CDR3 extends over 15 amino acids. Germline V gene data show CDR1 as ENHRY and CDR2 as SYGVKD. This CDR3 reads CAISDSGSRSYEQYF. The CDR3 region has the DNA TGTGCCATCAGTGATTCCGGCAGCCGTTCCTACGAGCAGTACTTC.

J is TRBJ2-4 and V is TRBV7-8, with a weak D call TRBD2 (6 bases). The DNA end is more similar to TRBJ2-7, so the J call may be wrong. Germline lookup yields CDR1 SGHVS and CDR2 FQNEAQ. The CDR3 contains 14 residues. Here the CDR3 reads CASGRAGTPSEQYF. CDR3 bases: TGTGCCAGCGGGAGAGCCGGGACTCCCTCCGAGCAGTACTTC.

This clonotype was seen only a few times. V gene TRBV4-1 combines with J gene TRBJ1-5; tentative D call: TRBD1 (5 bases). The germline gives CDR1 MGHRA, CDR2 YSYEKL. The CDR3 consists of 16 residues. V lost 0 bases and J lost 1, with 10 bases in between. The CDR3 nucleotides are TGCGCCAGCAGCCAAGAGACAGCCCTGAGCAATCAGCCCCAGCATTTT. It translates to CASSQETALSNQPQHF.

The sample holds a few counts of this clonotype. The genes are TRBV9 and TRBJ2-1, with 10 positions matching TRBD2. The CDR3 spans 14 residues. Germline lookup yields CDR1 SGDLS and CDR2 YYNGEE. The junction had 4 bases not matched to a gene; V was cut back by 0 bases and J by 10 bases. The CDR3 reads CASSVGTSGYEQFF. CDR3 nucleotide sequence: TGTGCCAGCAGCGTAGGGACTAGCGGCTACGAGCAGTTCTTC.

V is TRBV7-9 and J is TRBJ2-3; D gene ambiguous. Per germline, CDR1 SEHNR and CDR2 FQNEAQ (reference sequence). The V end lost 5 bases, the J end lost 2 bases, and 11 bases lay between the germline ends. CDR3 length equals 14 residues. The CDR3 DNA reads as TGTGCCAGCAGCCTAAGGTCTTACACAGATACGCAGTATTTT. This encodes CASSLRSYTDTQYF.

This clonotype came up a few times. This chain links TRBV6-5 with TRBJ2-7; TRBD2 might be the D (5 bases). V dropped 6 bases and J dropped 11 bases, with 14 bases sitting between them. From germline, CDR1 is MNHEY and CDR2 SVGAGI. CDR3 size: 11 residues. The CDR3 DNA reads TGTGCCAGCAGCCAAGCCGGGGTCAAGTACTTC. It encodes CASSQAGVKYF.

The gene calls are TRBV29-1 and TRBJ2-1, with 11 bases that match TRBD2. Germline trimming cut 6 bases from V and 1 base from J; bases unmatched to any gene: 5. This CDR3 is 15 amino acids long. Germline V gene data show CDR1 as SQVTM and CDR2 as ANQGSEA. Written as DNA, the CDR3 is TGCAGCGTGCACGGGACTAGCGGATCCTACAATGAGCAGTTCTTC. It is translated as CSVHGTSGSYNEQFF.

The chain combines TRBV27 with TRBJ2-1, with 7 bases matching TRBD1. The V segment lost 1 base and the J segment 2 bases; nucleotides outside the gene matches: 8. CDR3 length: 17 residues. CDR1 MNHEY and CDR2 SMNVEV come from the germline V gene (reference sequence). The CDR3 nucleotides read TGTGCCAGCAGTTTATTCACGGGCCAGGGGGCCTACAATGAGCAGTTCTTC. It encodes CASSLFTGQGAYNEQFF.

The chain carries TRBV27 and TRBJ2-1, with D perhaps matching TRBD2 (6 bases). V shed 5 bases and J shed 4 bases, with 15 bases lying between them. The CDR3 is made up of 15 amino acids. Germline loops: CDR1 MNHEY, CDR2 SMNVEV (reference sequence). CDR3 in DNA: TGTGCCAGCAGTCGGGCTGGGGGAGGATACAATGAGCAGTTCTTC. Protein: CASSRAGGGYNEQFF.

This chain joins TRBV28 and TRBJ1-2; TRBD1 aligns across 7 bases. The germline V gene encodes CDR1 MDHEN and CDR2 SYDVKM. The length of the CDR3 is 13 residues. V was pared by 10 bases and J by 3 bases, with 8 bases of the junction left unmatched. The CDR3 region is CAILKQGYYGYTF. The CDR3 bases are TGTGCCATCCTCAAACAGGGGTACTATGGCTACACCTTC.

The V gene is TRBV7-2, the J gene TRBJ2-3, with D uncertain. Trimming took 1 base from V and 0 from J, leaving 17 bases between them. In germline, CDR1 is SGHTA, CDR2 FQGNSA. CDR3 length: 18 residues. The CDR3 DNA is TGTGCCAGCAGCTTAGGATACCAAGGAAGGTCAAGCACAGATACGCAGTATTTT. Encoded protein: CASSLGYQGRSSTDTQYF.

The chain joins TRBV30 to TRBJ1-2; the D gene is possibly TRBD1 (6 bases). This CDR3 has 15 residues. Trimming took 0 bases from V and 3 from J, leaving 14 bases between them. Germline V lookup: CDR1 GTSNPN, CDR2 SVGIG (reference sequence). The CDR3 bases are TGTGCCTGGAGTGTACAGGGCAGGAGATACTATGGCTACACCTTC. It is translated as CAWSVQGRRYYGYTF.

In its sample, this clonotype was seen once. The chain combines TRBV7-2 with TRBJ1-6, with D uncertain. Deletions cut 1 base from V and 6 bases from J, with 10 bases between. CDR1 and CDR2 from the germline V gene are SGHTA and FQGNSA. There are 15 residues in the CDR3. The CDR3 nucleotides are TGTGCCAGCAGCTTAGAACCCCCTGGTAATTCACCCCTCCACTTT. This gives the protein CASSLEPPGNSPLHF.